In this sample, the clone carrying this T cell receptor beta chain turned up once. The junction departs from the called germline gene at one end, perhaps through a read error. There are 12 residues in the CDR3. The germline CDR1 and CDR2 sequences are SGHRS and YFSETQ. PCR involved 60 Vbeta and 13 Jbeta primers. TCRdb keeps only in-frame clones here, not all; method: immunoSEQ multiplex PCR. The profile shows fewer than 60,000 clones, approximately 80% of them singletons. This record comes from a study of cytomegalovirus exposure and HLA in healthy donors. This TCR was sampled from a woman aged 35 to 49 in good health and CMV-seropositive. Sequencing was performed on PBMCs. The chain couples TRBV5-1 to TRBJ1-6; TRBD1 is a possible D gene (5 bases). The CDR3 coding sequence is TGCGCCAGCAGCTTGGAGGGGTCACCCCTCCATTTT. It translates to CASSLEGSPLHF.